This T cell receptor beta chain is drawn from a study of blood T cell repertoires in COVID-19. Looking at the study overall: Collection of acute and convalescent COVID-19 samples took place in the United States, Italy and Spain. In each case, the material was cDNA or gDNA derived from T cells, B-cell-depleted T cells, or PBMCs.

Sequenced by immunoSEQ multiplex PCR; TCRdb stores in-frame clones only, minus some. The sample includes 65,000 to 85,000 clones, more than 70% seen only once; the top ten take 5.3%. The CDR3 totals 14 residues. Germline CDR1 is LGHDT and CDR2 is YNNKEL (reference sequence). The V end was cut by 2 bases, the J end by 7 bases, with 14 bases between. The TCR sequence derives from a man aged 50 to 60 with active COVID-19. Material for sequencing was peripheral blood. This chain connects TRBV3-1 (or the pseudogene TRBV3-2) to TRBJ1-1; tentatively, D is TRBD1 (6 bases). For the CDR3, the DNA is TGTGCCAGCAGCCAAAGGGGAAGCAGGGGTGAAGCTTTCTTT. Its protein is CASSQRGSRGEAFF.